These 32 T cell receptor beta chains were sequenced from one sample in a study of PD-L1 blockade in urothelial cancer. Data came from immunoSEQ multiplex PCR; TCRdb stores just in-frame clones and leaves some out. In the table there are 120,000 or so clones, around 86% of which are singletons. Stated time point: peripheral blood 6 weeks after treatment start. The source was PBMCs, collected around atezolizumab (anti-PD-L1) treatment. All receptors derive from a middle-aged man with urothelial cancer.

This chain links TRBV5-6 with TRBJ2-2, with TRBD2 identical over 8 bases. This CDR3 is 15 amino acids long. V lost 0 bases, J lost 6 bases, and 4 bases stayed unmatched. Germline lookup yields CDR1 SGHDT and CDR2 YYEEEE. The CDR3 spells CASSLVGRAAGELFF. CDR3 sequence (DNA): TGTGCCAGCAGCTTGGTCGGGAGGGCCGCCGGGGAGCTGTTTTTT.

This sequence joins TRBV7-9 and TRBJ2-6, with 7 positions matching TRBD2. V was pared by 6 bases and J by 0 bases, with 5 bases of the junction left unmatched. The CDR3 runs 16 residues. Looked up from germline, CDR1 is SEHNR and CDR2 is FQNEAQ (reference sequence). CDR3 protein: CASRAGRPSGANVLTF. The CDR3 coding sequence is TGTGCCAGCAGAGCGGGACGGCCCTCTGGGGCCAACGTCCTGACTTTC.

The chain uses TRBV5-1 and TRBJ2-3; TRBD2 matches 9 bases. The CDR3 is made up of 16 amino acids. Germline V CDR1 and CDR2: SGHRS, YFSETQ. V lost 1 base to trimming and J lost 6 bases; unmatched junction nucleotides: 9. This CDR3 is CASSLRGGAVGDTQYF. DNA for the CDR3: TGCGCCAGCAGCTTGCGCGGGGGGGCCGTTGGCGATACGCAGTATTTT.

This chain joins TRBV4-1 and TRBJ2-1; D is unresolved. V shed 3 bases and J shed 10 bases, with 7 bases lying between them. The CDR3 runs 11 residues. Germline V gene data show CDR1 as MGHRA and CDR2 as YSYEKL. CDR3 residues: CASSHRGEQFF. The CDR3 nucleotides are TGCGCCAGCAGCCATCGCGGCGAGCAGTTCTTC.

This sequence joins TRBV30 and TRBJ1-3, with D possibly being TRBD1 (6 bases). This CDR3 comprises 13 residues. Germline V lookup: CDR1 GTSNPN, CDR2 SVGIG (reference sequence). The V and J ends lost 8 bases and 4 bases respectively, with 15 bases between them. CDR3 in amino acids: CAGRRGLGNTIYF. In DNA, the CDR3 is TGTGCCGGACGCAGGGGTTTAGGAAACACCATATATTTT.

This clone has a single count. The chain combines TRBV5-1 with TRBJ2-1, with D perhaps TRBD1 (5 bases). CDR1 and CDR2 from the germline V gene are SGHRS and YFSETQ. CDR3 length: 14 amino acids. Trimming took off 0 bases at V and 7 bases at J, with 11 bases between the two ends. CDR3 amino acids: CASSLARTSNEQFF. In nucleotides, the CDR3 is TGCGCCAGCAGCTTGGCGAGGACATCAAATGAGCAGTTCTTC.

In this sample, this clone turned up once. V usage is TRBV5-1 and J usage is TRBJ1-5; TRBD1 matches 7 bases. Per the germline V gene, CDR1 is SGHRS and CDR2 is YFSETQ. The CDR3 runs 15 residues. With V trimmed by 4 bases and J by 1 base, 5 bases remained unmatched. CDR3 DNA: TGCGCCAGCAGCGCAGGGACAGCGAGCAATCAGCCCCAGCATTTT. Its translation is CASSAGTASNQPQHF.

The DNA for the CDR3 is TGTGCCAGTAGTATCCGGAGCACTGAAGCTTTCTTT. Amino acids: CASSIRSTEAFF. The V gene is TRBV19, the J gene TRBJ1-1; no clear D gene. CDR1 LNHDA and CDR2 SQIVND come from the germline V gene (reference sequence). The CDR3 is 12 amino acids. Trimming shortened V by 3 bases and J by 4 bases, and 6 bases separated the two germline ends. The full variable domain, completed using reference TRBV19 and TRBJ1-1, is DGGITQSPKYLFRKEGQNVTLSCEQNLNHDAMYWYRQDPGQGLRLIYYSQIVNDFQKGDIAEGYSVSREKKESFPLTVTSAQKNPTAFYLCASSIRSTEAFFGQGTRLTVV.

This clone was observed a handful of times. The CDR3 region is CASSSGQGPYEQYF. CDR3 nucleotides: TGTGCCAGCAGTTCGGGACAAGGGCCCTACGAGCAGTACTTC. The J gene is TRBJ2-7, the V gene TRBV28; the D gene is possibly TRBD1 (6 bases). With 4 bases removed from V and 2 bases from J, the gap between germline ends came to 12 bases. CDR3 length: 14 amino acids. CDR1 is MDHEN, CDR2 SYDVKM, per germline.

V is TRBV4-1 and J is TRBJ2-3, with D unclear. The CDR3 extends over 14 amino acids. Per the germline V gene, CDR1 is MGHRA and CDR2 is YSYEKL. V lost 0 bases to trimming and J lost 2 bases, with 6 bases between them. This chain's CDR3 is CASSQELHTDTQYF. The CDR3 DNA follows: TGCGCCAGCAGCCAAGAACTCCACACAGATACGCAGTATTTT.

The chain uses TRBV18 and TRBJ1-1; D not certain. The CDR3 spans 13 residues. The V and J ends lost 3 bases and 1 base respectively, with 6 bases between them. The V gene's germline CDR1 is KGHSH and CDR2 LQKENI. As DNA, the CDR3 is TGTGCCAGCTCACCCCACAAGAACACTGAAGCTTTCTTT. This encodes CASSPHKNTEAFF.

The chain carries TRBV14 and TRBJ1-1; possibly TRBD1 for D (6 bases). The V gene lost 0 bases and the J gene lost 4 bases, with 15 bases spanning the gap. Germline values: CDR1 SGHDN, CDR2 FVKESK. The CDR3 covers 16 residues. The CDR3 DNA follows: TGTGCCAGCAGCCAAGATCGGTCCCGAGGGGGCACTGAAGCTTTCTTT. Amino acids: CASSQDRSRGGTEAFF.

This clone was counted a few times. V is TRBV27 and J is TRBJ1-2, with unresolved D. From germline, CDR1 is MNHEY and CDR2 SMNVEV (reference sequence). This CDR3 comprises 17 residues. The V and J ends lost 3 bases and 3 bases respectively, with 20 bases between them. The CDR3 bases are TGTGCCAGCAGTTTGGGCCTGGGAAGGGAGCTGGACTATGGCTACACCTTC. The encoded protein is CASSLGLGRELDYGYTF.

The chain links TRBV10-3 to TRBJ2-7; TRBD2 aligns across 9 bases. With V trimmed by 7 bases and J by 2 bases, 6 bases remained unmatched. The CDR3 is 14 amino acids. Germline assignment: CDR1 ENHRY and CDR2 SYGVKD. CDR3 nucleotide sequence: TGTGCCATCACACCGCGGGAGGGGCCCTACGAGCAGTACTTC. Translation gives CAITPREGPYEQYF.

CDR3 amino acids: CAWSVGQINEQFF. The CDR3, as DNA: TGTGCCTGGAGTGTGGGGCAGATCAATGAGCAGTTCTTC. J is TRBJ2-1 and V is TRBV30, with D possibly TRBD1 on 5 matching bases. Looked up from germline, CDR1 is GTSNPN and CDR2 is SVGIG (reference sequence). The CDR3 loop spans 13 amino acids. V lost 0 bases, J lost 6 bases, and 9 bases lay in between.

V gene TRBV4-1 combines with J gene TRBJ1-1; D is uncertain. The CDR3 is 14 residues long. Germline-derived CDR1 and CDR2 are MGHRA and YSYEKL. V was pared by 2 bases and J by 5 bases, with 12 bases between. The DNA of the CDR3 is TGCGCCAGCAGCCAATTCCGGGGTTATACTGAAGCTTTCTTT. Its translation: CASSQFRGYTEAFF.

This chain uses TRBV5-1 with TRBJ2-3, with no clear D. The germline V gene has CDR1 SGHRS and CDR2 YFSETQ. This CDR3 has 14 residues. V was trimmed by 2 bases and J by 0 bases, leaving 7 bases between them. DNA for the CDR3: TGCGCCAGCAGCTTTGTCGGGAGCACAGATACGCAGTATTTT. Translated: CASSFVGSTDTQYF.

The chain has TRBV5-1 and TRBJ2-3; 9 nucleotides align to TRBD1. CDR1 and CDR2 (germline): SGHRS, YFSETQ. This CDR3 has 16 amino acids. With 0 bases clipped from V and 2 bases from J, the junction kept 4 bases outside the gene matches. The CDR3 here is CASSLGQGGVTDTQYF. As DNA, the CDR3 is TGCGCCAGCAGCTTGGGACAGGGGGGGGTCACAGATACGCAGTATTTT.

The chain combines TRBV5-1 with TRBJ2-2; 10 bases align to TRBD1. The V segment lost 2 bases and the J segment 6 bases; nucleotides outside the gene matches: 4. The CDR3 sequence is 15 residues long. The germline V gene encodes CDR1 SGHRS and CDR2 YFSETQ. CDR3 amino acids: CASSFRQGAAGELFF. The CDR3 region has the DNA TGCGCCAGCAGCTTCAGACAGGGGGCAGCCGGGGAGCTGTTTTTT.

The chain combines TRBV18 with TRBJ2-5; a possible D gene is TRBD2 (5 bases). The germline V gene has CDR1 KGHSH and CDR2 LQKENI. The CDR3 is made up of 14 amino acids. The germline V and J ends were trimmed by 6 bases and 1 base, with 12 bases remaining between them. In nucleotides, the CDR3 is TGTGCCAGCTCTCGAGGCCGGGGCCAAGAGACCCAGTACTTC. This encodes CASSRGRGQETQYF.

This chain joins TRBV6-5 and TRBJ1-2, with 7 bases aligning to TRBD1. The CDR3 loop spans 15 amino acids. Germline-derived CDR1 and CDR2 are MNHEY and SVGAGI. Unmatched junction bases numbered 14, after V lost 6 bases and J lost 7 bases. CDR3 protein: CASRTPGQRSRGYTF. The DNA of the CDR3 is TGTGCCAGCAGAACCCCGGGACAGAGGAGTCGTGGCTACACCTTC.

CDR3 amino acids: CASSDGTSGTDTQYF. The DNA of the CDR3 is TGTGCCAGCAGTGACGGGACTAGCGGGACAGATACGCAGTATTTT. This rearrangement joins TRBV6-4 to TRBJ2-3, with TRBD2 identical over 12 bases. With V trimmed by 2 bases and J by 3 bases, 0 bases remained unmatched. Germline V lookup: CDR1 MRHNA, CDR2 SNTAGT. There are 15 residues in the CDR3.

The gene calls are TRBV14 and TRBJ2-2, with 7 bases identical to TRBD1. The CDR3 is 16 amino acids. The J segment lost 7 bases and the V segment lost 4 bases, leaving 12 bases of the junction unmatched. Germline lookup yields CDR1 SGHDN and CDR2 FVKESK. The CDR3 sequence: CASSRPGQTTGGELFF. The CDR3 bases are TGTGCCAGCAGCCGCCCGGGACAGACGACGGGCGGGGAGCTGTTTTTT.

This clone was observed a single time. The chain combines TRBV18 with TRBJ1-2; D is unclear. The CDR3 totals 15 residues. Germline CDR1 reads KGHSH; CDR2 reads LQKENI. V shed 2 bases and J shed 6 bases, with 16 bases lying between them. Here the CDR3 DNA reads TGTGCCAGCTCACCAGCAGCCGCCGACATCGATGGCTACACCTTC. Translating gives CASSPAAADIDGYTF.

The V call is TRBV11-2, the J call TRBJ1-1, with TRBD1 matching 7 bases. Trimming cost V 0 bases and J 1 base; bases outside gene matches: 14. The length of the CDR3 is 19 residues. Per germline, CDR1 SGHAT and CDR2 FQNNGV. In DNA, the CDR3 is TGTGCCAGCAGCTTAGATATTACGACAGGGAGAAATAGGAACACTGAAGCTTTCTTT. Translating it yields CASSLDITTGRNRNTEAFF.

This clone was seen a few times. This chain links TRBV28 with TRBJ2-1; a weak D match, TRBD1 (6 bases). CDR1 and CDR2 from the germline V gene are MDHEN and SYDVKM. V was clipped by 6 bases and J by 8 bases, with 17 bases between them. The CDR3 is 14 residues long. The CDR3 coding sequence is TGTGCCAGCAGCCACAGGGTCCTGATACATGAGCAGTTCTTC. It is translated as CASSHRVLIHEQFF.

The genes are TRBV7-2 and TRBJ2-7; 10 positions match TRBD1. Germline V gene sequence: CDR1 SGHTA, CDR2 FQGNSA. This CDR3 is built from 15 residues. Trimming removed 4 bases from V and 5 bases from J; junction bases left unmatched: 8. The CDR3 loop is CASSSRQGAGNEQYF. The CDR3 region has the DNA TGTGCCAGCAGCTCCCGACAGGGGGCTGGGAACGAGCAGTACTTC.

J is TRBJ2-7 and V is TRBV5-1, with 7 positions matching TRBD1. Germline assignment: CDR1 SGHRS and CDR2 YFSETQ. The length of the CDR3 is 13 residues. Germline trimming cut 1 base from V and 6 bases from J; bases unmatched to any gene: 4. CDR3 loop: CASSLTGVGEQYF. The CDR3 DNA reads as TGCGCCAGCAGCTTGACAGGGGTTGGCGAGCAGTACTTC.

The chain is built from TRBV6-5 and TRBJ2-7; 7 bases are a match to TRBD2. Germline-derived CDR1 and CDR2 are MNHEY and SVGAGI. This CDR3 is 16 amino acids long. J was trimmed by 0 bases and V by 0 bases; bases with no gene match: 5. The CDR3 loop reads CASSYSRRESSYEQYF. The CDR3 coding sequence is TGTGCCAGCAGTTACTCGAGGCGGGAGAGCTCCTACGAGCAGTACTTC.

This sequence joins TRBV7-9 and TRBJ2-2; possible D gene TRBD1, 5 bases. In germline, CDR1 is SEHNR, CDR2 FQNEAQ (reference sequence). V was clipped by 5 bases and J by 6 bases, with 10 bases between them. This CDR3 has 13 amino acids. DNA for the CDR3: TGTGCCAGCAGCGAGAAGGGGTCCGGGGAGCTGTTTTTT. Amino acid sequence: CASSEKGSGELFF.

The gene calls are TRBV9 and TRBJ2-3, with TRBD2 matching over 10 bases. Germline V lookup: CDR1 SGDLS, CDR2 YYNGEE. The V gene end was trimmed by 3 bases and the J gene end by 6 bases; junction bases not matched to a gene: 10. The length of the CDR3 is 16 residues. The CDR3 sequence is CASSAPGLAVGDTQYF. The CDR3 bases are TGTGCCAGCAGCGCCCCCGGACTAGCGGTGGGGGATACGCAGTATTTT.

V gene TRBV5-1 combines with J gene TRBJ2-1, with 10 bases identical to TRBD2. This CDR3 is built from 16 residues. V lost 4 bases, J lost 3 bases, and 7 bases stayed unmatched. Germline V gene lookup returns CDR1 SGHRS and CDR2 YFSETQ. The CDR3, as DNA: TGCGCCAGCAGCCCTCTAGCGGGAGCCGGCTACAATGAGCAGTTCTTC. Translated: CASSPLAGAGYNEQFF.